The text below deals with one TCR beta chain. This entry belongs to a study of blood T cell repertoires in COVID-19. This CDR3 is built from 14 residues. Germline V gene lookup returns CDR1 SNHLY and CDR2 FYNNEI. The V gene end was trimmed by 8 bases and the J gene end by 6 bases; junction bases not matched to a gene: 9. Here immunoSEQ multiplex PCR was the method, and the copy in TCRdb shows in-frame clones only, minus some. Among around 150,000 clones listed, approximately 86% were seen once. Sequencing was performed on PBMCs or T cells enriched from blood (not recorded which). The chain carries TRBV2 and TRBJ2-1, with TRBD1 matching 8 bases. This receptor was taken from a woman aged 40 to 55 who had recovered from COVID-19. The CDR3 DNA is TGTGCCAGCCCCCCAGGGGGCGCAGTCAATGAGCAGTTCTTC. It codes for CASPPGGAVNEQFF.